Sequencing of this T cell receptor (beta chain) was carried out in a study of shared clonotypes between healthy human individuals. CD4+ cells underwent separation, giving CD45RA+ naive and CD45RA-negative memory subsets. Germline assignment: CDR1 MNHNY and CDR2 SVGAGI (reference sequence). The CDR3 covers 16 residues. V was clipped by 0 bases and J by 12 bases; unmatched bases: 10. The data were produced by immunoSEQ multiplex PCR, yet TCRdb's version contains in-frame clones alone and is incomplete. The table includes some 2,000,000 clones, roughly 94% detected once. This clone was recorded only once.

V and J are TRBV6-6 and TRBJ2-1; 11 bases line up with TRBD2. This sequence originates from a man aged 18 to 35 in good health. Specimen: naive CD4+ T cells sorted from blood. Described subset: CD45RA+ positively selected. The CDR3 spells CASSYSPIIAGGPQFF. CDR3 nucleotide sequence: TGTGCCAGCAGTTACTCGCCGATAATAGCGGGAGGGCCGCAGTTCTTC.